The clone carrying this TCR beta chain was observed a single time. Germline V lookup: CDR1 KGHDR, CDR2 SFDVKD. The CDR3 extends over 13 amino acids. Trimming cost V 3 bases and J 8 bases; bases outside gene matches: 4. This sample is part of a study of blood T cell repertoires in COVID-19. Overall study: There were acute and convalescent COVID-19 samples, and they came from the United States, Italy and Spain. The analysed material was cDNA or gDNA that came from T cells, B-cell-depleted T cells, or PBMCs.

Recovered status in Cohort 3 required two negative PCRs, clearance, or symptom resolution. Here immunoSEQ multiplex PCR was the method, and the copy in TCRdb shows in-frame clones only, minus some. The data hold about 180,000 clones, with about 85% observed a single time. The V and J genes are TRBV24-1 and TRBJ1-2; the match to TRBD1 covers 8 bases. Sequencing input: PBMCs or T cells enriched from blood (not recorded which). This receptor was identified in a man aged 40-49 years who had recovered from COVID-19. The CDR3 coding sequence is TGTGCCACCAGTGATGGACAGGGATCGGGCTACACCTTC. This codes for CATSDGQGSGYTF.